These 28 T cell receptor beta chains were all obtained from the same sample, sequenced in a study of response to subunit inactivated influenza vaccine. TCRdb called the RT-PCR reads again in MiXCR, with one record for every CDR3 protein. The data hold more than 200,000 distinct CDR3 sequences, with approximately 12% observed a single time. Sequenced here: non-naive T cells sorted from PBMCs, sampled roughly 2 weeks before vaccination. The receptor set was obtained from a man over 45 who received an inactivated influenza vaccine.

The J gene is TRBJ2-3, the V gene TRBV4-3; D might be TRBD2 (6 bases). This CDR3 has 14 amino acids. Germline V CDR1 and CDR2: LGHNA, YSLEER. V was shortened by 2 bases and J by 6 bases, with 12 bases between the two germline ends. CDR3 nucleotide sequence: TGCGCCAGCAGCCAACGACTTGGGGGGGATACGCAGTATTTT. Translated: CASSQRLGGDTQYF.

This chain connects TRBV7-9 to TRBJ1-2; D is undetermined. V lost 5 bases and J lost 0, with 7 bases in between. CDR3 size: 13 residues. Germline CDR1 and CDR2: SEHNR and FQNEAQ (reference sequence). The CDR3, as DNA: TGTGCCAGCAGCGGTACCACTAACTATGGCTACACCTTC. It codes for CASSGTTNYGYTF.

The sample holds many counts of this clonotype. The chain combines TRBV5-1 with TRBJ1-4; D is possibly TRBD1 (5 bases). The CDR3 runs 14 residues. Germline CDR1 is SGHRS and CDR2 is YFSETQ. The V and J ends lost 4 bases and 4 bases respectively, with 11 bases between them. CDR3 sequence reads: CASSAGHVNEKLFF. CDR3 nucleotide sequence: TGCGCCAGCAGCGCAGGACACGTTAATGAAAAACTGTTTTTT.

This clonotype was counted at least ten times. The chain's CDR3 is CSAYMGGVYNEQFF. The CDR3 nucleotides are TGCAGTGCTTACATGGGGGGAGTCTACAATGAGCAGTTCTTC. V gene TRBV20-1 combines with J gene TRBJ2-1, with TRBD2 as a possible D gene (6 bases). The V and J ends lost 5 bases and 3 bases respectively, with 14 bases between them. The germline gives CDR1 DFQATT, CDR2 SNEGSKA (reference sequence). CDR3 size: 14 residues.

The chain employs TRBV7-2 and TRBJ2-1; 7 bases align to TRBD1. CDR1 and CDR2 (germline): SGHTA, FQGNSA. J was trimmed by 6 bases and V by 0 bases; bases with no gene match: 5. The CDR3 length is 15 residues. For the CDR3, the DNA is TGTGCCAGCAGCTTAGCGCGAGCAGGGGGCAATGAGCAGTTCTTC. Translated, it gives CASSLARAGGNEQFF.

The chain recombines TRBV11-2 with TRBJ2-7; D remains unclear. Per the germline V gene, CDR1 is SGHAT and CDR2 is FQNNGV. The V end was cut by 0 bases, the J end by 4 bases, with 13 bases between. The CDR3 is 15 residues long. As DNA, the CDR3 is TGTGCCAGCAGCTTAGATTCTTTTGTTAGATACGAGCAGTACTTC. It translates to CASSLDSFVRYEQYF.

The rearrangement links TRBV11-2 to TRBJ2-2; no clear D. The CDR3 is 12 residues long. Germline V gene data show CDR1 as SGHAT and CDR2 as FQNNGV. V lost 4 bases and J 5 bases, leaving 5 bases between the germline ends. The CDR3 sequence is CASSYITGELFF. The CDR3, as DNA: TGTGCCAGCAGCTATATAACCGGGGAGCTGTTTTTT.

The gene calls are TRBV9 and TRBJ2-2; 15 bases fit TRBD2. The CDR3 covers 17 residues. The junction had 4 bases not matched to a gene; V was cut back by 3 bases and J by 4 bases. Per the germline V gene, CDR1 is SGDLS and CDR2 is YYNGEE. This CDR3 is CASSEGLAGGPTGELFF. In DNA form, the CDR3 reads TGTGCCAGCAGCGAGGGACTAGCGGGAGGCCCCACCGGGGAGCTGTTTTTT.

The CDR3 reads CASRRQGLMNTEAFF. As DNA, the CDR3 is TGTGCCAGCAGGAGACAGGGGCTAATGAACACTGAAGCTTTCTTT. This chain joins TRBV6-2 or TRBV6-3 and TRBJ1-1, with 8 bases identical to TRBD1. The CDR3 runs 15 residues. Unmatched junction bases numbered 6, after V lost 6 bases and J lost 0 bases. Looked up from germline, CDR1 is MNHEY and CDR2 is SVGEGT.

This clonotype was detected ten times or more. DNA for the CDR3: TGCGCCAGCAGCTTAAAGACAGGGGAGACCCAGTACTTC. It is translated as CASSLKTGETQYF. This chain links TRBV5-1 with TRBJ2-5; 7 bases fit TRBD1. The CDR3 runs to 13 residues. Germline V gene data show CDR1 as SGHRS and CDR2 as YFSETQ. Losses at the gene ends were 2 bases for V and 5 bases for J; bases not matched to a gene: 3.

About this clonotype: Mismatch with germline at one junction end may stem from a read error. V and J are TRBV20-1 and TRBJ1-4, with D perhaps matching TRBD1 (5 bases). Germline CDR1 and CDR2: DFQATT and SNEGSKA (reference sequence). The CDR3 contains 16 residues. The CDR3 reads CCARGWTGGTNEKLFF. For the CDR3, the DNA is TGCTGTGCTAGAGGTTGGACGGGGGGAACTAATGAAAAACTGTTTTTT.

The rearrangement uses TRBV12-3 or TRBV12-4 and TRBJ1-4; TRBD1 matches at 9 bases. The CDR3 extends over 15 amino acids. Trimming at V came to 6 bases and at J to 4 bases, leaving 6 bases not matched to a gene. CDR3 coding DNA: TGTGCCAGCAGCCCCGGGACAGGGATTAATGAAAAACTGTTTTTT. Encoded protein: CASSPGTGINEKLFF.

This clonotype was counted only a few times. This chain joins TRBV12-3 or TRBV12-4 and TRBJ2-3; possibly TRBD2 for D (5 bases). Trimming took off 11 bases at V and 1 base at J, with 28 bases between the two ends. CDR3 length: 18 residues. The DNA of the CDR3 is TGTGCCTTCTGTTTTTTGGGCCCGAGGGCTGACGGCACAGATACGCAGTATTTT. It encodes CAFCFLGPRADGTDTQYF.

This clonotype has only a few counts. V usage is TRBV5-1 and J usage is TRBJ1-1; 12 nucleotides match TRBD1. J gave up 4 bases and V 3 bases, and 10 bases lay outside the gene matches. This CDR3 comprises 17 residues. Per germline, CDR1 SGHRS and CDR2 YFSETQ. CDR3 in amino acids: CASSSTGTGGFGTEAFF. DNA for the CDR3: TGCGCCAGCAGCTCTACCGGGACAGGGGGCTTCGGCACTGAAGCTTTCTTT. Variable domain in full (rest from reference TRBV5-1 and TRBJ1-1): KAGVTQTPRYLIKTRGQQVTLSCSPISGHRSVSWYQQTPGQGLQFLFEYFSETQRNKGNFPGRFSGRQFSNSRSEMNVSTLELGDSALYLCASSSTGTGGFGTEAFFGQGTRLTVV.

In this sample, this clonotype turned up a few times. The CDR3 DNA reads TGTGCCAGCTCACCCGCGGGACAGGCCAAGGGAGAGCAGTTCTTC. Protein sequence: CASSPAGQAKGEQFF. The genes are TRBV18 and TRBJ2-1; 8 bases fit TRBD1. Germline CDR1 reads KGHSH; CDR2 reads LQKENI. The CDR3 runs to 15 residues. J was trimmed by 10 bases and V by 3 bases; bases with no gene match: 11.

The rearrangement joins TRBV4-3 to TRBJ2-2, with 7 bases identical to TRBD2. Looked up from germline, CDR1 is LGHNA and CDR2 is YSLEER. V was pared by 4 bases and J by 3 bases, with 2 bases of the junction left unmatched. The CDR3 sequence is 14 residues long. The CDR3 bases are TGCGCCAGCAGCCGGGGGGGATACACCGGGGAGCTGTTTTTT. Translating it yields CASSRGGYTGELFF.

V is TRBV5-1 and J is TRBJ2-5, with 11 bases fitting TRBD1. Germline assignment: CDR1 SGHRS and CDR2 YFSETQ. The CDR3 extends over 15 amino acids. The V and J ends lost 4 bases and 4 bases, in that order; junction bases with no gene match: 6. CDR3 coding DNA: TGCGCCAGCAGCAACCCCGGGACAGGGGGAGAGACCCAGTACTTC. Protein: CASSNPGTGGETQYF.

CDR3 sequence reads: CATRPEVDTGELFF. CDR3 sequence (DNA): TGCGCCACCAGACCGGAGGTCGACACCGGGGAGCTGTTTTTT. The chain combines TRBV10-2 with TRBJ2-2; possibly TRBD2 for D (5 bases). The CDR3 totals 14 residues. V dropped 10 bases and J dropped 3 bases, with 15 bases sitting between them. Germline CDR1 is WSHSY and CDR2 is SAAADI.

V is TRBV5-5 and J is TRBJ2-5, with D perhaps matching TRBD1 (5 bases). With 4 bases removed from V and 5 bases from J, the gap between germline ends came to 18 bases. CDR3 length: 15 amino acids. Per the germline V gene, CDR1 is SGHKS and CDR2 is YYEKEE (reference sequence). This CDR3 is CASSPWGGPEETQYF. DNA for the CDR3: TGTGCCAGCAGCCCCTGGGGCGGACCTGAGGAGACCCAGTACTTC.

The chain couples TRBV28 to TRBJ1-3, with D perhaps TRBD1 (6 bases). Looked up from germline, CDR1 is MDHEN and CDR2 is SYDVKM. Trimming pared 3 bases from V and 4 bases from J, leaving 13 bases between. The CDR3 has 15 amino acids. The CDR3 spells CASSFGGAHGNTIYF. For the CDR3, the DNA is TGTGCCAGCAGTTTCGGGGGGGCGCACGGAAACACCATATATTTT.

The chain combines TRBV7-8 with TRBJ2-7; TRBD2 agrees at 14 bases. CDR1 is SGHVS and CDR2 is FQNEAQ in the germline V gene. The V segment lost 2 bases and the J segment 7 bases; nucleotides outside the gene matches: 1. The CDR3 length is 14 residues. For the CDR3, the DNA is TGTGCCAGCAGCTTAAGGACTAGCGGGAGGGAGCAGTACTTC. Its protein product is CASSLRTSGREQYF.

The chain joins TRBV7-9 to TRBJ2-5; 8 positions match TRBD1. The germline gives CDR1 SEHNR, CDR2 FQNEAQ (reference sequence). The CDR3 sequence is 16 residues long. With 7 bases clipped from V and 2 bases from J, the junction kept 12 bases outside the gene matches. CDR3 DNA: TGTGCCAGCATCCCCCTAAAGTGGACAGGGCAAGAGACCCAGTACTTC. Protein: CASIPLKWTGQETQYF.

The chain carries TRBV11-2 and TRBJ2-1, with D unresolved. The CDR3 consists of 15 residues. Germline CDR1 reads SGHAT; CDR2 reads FQNNGV. The ends were cut back, 0 bases at V and 0 bases at J, with 6 bases in the middle. CDR3 residues: CASSLDSYSYNEQFF. For the CDR3, the DNA is TGTGCCAGCAGCTTAGACTCTTACTCCTACAATGAGCAGTTCTTC.

This clonotype was detected ten times or more. The gene calls are TRBV20-1 and TRBJ2-7; 8 positions match TRBD2. Germline loops: CDR1 DFQATT, CDR2 SNEGSKA (reference sequence). This CDR3 has 14 residues. Trimming at V came to 4 bases and at J to 1 base, leaving 6 bases not matched to a gene. CDR3 in DNA: TGCAGTGCTACCGTAGCGGGGCCGTCCTACGAGCAGTACTTC. Amino acid sequence: CSATVAGPSYEQYF.

Many counts were recorded for this clonotype. The chain carries TRBV20-1 and TRBJ2-7; 8 nucleotides line up with TRBD2. CDR1 DFQATT and CDR2 SNEGSKA come from the germline V gene (reference sequence). Trimming cost V 4 bases and J 0 bases; bases outside gene matches: 2. This CDR3 spans 13 amino acids. The CDR3 loop reads CSANSGGSYEQYF. In DNA, the CDR3 is TGCAGTGCTAACAGCGGGGGCTCCTACGAGCAGTACTTC.

This clonotype was seen at least ten times. The chain couples TRBV28 to TRBJ2-3, with D tentatively TRBD2 (6 bases). Germline CDR1 is MDHEN and CDR2 is SYDVKM. Trimming left V 4 bases short and J 6 bases short, with 17 bases between. CDR3 length: 15 residues. CDR3 DNA sequence: TGTGCCAGCAGTTCTCCGACCCGGCGGGGCGATACGCAGTATTTT. The encoded protein is CASSSPTRRGDTQYF.

This clonotype was picked up a small number of times. This CDR3 reads CASSLEGTGNTIYF. The DNA of the CDR3 is TGCGCCAGCAGCTTGGAAGGAACTGGAAACACCATATATTTT. The V and J genes are TRBV5-1 and TRBJ1-3; D gene ambiguous. The CDR3 loop spans 14 amino acids. Germline values: CDR1 SGHRS, CDR2 YFSETQ. Trimming took 0 bases from V and 2 from J, leaving 6 bases between them. Drawing the rest from reference TRBV5-1 and TRBJ1-3, the complete variable domain is KAGVTQTPRYLIKTRGQQVTLSCSPISGHRSVSWYQQTPGQGLQFLFEYFSETQRNKGNFPGRFSGRQFSNSRSEMNVSTLELGDSALYLCASSLEGTGNTIYFGEGSWLTVV.

This clonotype was counted between two and nine times. The DNA of the CDR3 is TGCAGTGCTAAAGACAGGGCGTACCAAGAGACCCAGTACTTC. This gives the protein CSAKDRAYQETQYF. The V call is TRBV20-1, the J call TRBJ2-5, with TRBD1 matching over 7 bases. The CDR3 is 14 residues long. The germline gives CDR1 DFQATT, CDR2 SNEGSKA (reference sequence). V dropped 4 bases and J dropped 0; count of bases not matched to a gene: 5.